This T cell receptor beta chain was profiled in a study of glioma-infiltrating T cells. The iRepertoire nested amplicon-rescue multiplex PCR amplified TCR alpha and beta CDR3s from RNA. One-step reverse transcription and amplification started from approximately 100-400 ng of tissue mRNA or PBMC total RNA. Via MiXCR, TCRdb re-called the multiplex PCR reads, giving one row per CDR3 protein. The repertoire holds about 22,000 distinct CDR3 sequences, with 20% to 25% as singletons. Study results and limitations: Tissue-blood divergence was below expectation in non-neoplastic patients, above in gliomas. Tissue and blood shared very few CDR3 sequences.

Germline-derived CDR1 and CDR2 are SGHTA and FQGNSA. The CDR3 is 15 amino acids. V lost 2 bases and J lost 12, with 22 bases in between. As concerns this clonotype: Its matching antigen is unknown.

This TCR was sampled from a human donor with low-grade glioma or glioblastoma, undergoing nonglioma brain surgery, or in good health (not recorded which). The chain joins TRBV7-2 to TRBJ1-1; D is undetermined. The sequencing input was glioma tissue, nonneoplastic brain tissue, or PBMCs (not recorded which). The CDR3 nucleotides read TGTGCCAGCAGCTTATCTCCTGGATTGGACGGTTCGTCTTTCTTT. It translates to CASSLSPGLDGSSFF.